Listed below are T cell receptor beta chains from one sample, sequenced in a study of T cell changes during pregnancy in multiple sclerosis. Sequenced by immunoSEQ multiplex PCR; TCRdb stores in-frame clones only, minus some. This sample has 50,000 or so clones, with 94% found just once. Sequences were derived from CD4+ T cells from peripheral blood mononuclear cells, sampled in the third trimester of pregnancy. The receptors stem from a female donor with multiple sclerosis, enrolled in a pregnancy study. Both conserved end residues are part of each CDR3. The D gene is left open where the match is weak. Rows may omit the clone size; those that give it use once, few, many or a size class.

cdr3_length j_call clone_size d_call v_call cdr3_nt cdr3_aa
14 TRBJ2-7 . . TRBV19 TGTGCCAGTAGTGTTGTCTGGCAGACCTACGAGCAGTACTTC CASSVVWQTYEQYF
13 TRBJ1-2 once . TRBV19 TGTGCCAGTAGTCCACAGTCTAACTATGGCTACACCTTC CASSPQSNYGYTF
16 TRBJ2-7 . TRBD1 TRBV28 TGTGCCAGCAGTTCCCCTTCCGGGACAGGGGTACGCGAGCAGTACTTC CASSSPSGTGVREQYF
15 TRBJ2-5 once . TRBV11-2 TGTGCCAGCAGCTCCCCCGGGGGTCTTCGGGAGACCCAGTACTTC CASSSPGGLRETQYF
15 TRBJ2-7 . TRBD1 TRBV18 TGTGCCAGCTCACCACAGAGGGGACAGGGATACGAGCAGTACTTC CASSPQRGQGYEQYF
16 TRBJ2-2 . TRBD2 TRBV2 TGTGCCAGCAGCAGACTAGCGGGGGGGAACACCGGGGAGCTGTTTTTT CASSRLAGGNTGELFF
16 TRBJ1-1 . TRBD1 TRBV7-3 TGTGCCAGCAGCTTGGGTCCCGGGACAGGGGGCGGTGGAGCTTTCTTT CASSLGPGTGGGGAFF
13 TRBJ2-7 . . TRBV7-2 TGTGCCAGCAGCACGGGACTGTCCTACGAGCAGTACTTC CASSTGLSYEQYF
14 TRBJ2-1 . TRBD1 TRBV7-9 TGTGCCAGCAGCCGGGACAGTCGTTACAATGAGCAGTTCTTC CASSRDSRYNEQFF
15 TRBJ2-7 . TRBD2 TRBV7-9 TGTGCCAGCAGTCGGTGGACTAGCGGGAGATCCGAGCAGTACTTC CASSRWTSGRSEQYF
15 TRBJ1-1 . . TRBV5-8 TGTGCCAGCAGCTTGACCGGGGTATTGAACACTGAAGCTTTCTTT CASSLTGVLNTEAFF
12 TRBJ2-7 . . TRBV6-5 TGTGCCAGCAGTCCCAGGGGGGTCGAGCAGTACTTC CASSPRGVEQYF
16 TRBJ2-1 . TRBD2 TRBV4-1 TGCGCCAGCAGCCAAGATGAAGGACTAGCGGGAACTGAGCAGTTCTTC CASSQDEGLAGTEQFF
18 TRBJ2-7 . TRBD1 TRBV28 TGTGCCAGCAATCCCTCGGACAGGGGTTATCGGTTCTCCTACGAGCAGTACTTC CASNPSDRGYRFSYEQYF
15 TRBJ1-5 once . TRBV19 TGTGCCAGTAGTATATCCAGGGCTAGCAATCAGCCCCAGCATTTT CASSISRASNQPQHF
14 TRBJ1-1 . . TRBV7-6 TGTGCCAGCAGCTCAGGGGTTGGTCGGACTGAAGCTTTCTTT CASSSGVGRTEAFF
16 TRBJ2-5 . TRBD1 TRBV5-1 TGCGCCAGCAGCTTGGGTGGGACAGGGACCCAAGAGACCCAGTACTTC CASSLGGTGTQETQYF
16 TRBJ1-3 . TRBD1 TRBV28 TGTGCCAGCAGTTTTGGAGGGACAGGCTCTGGAAACACCATATATTTT CASSFGGTGSGNTIYF
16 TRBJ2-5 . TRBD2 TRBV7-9 TGTGCCAGCAGCCTACGACTAGCGGGAGTCCGGGAGACCCAGTACTTC CASSLRLAGVRETQYF
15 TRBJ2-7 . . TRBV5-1 TGCGCCAGCAGCCCGGGGGACAGAATCTCCTACGAGCAGTACTTC CASSPGDRISYEQYF
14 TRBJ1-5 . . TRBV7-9 TGTGCCACCAGTTCAGGGAATTTCAATCAGCCCCAGCATTTT CATSSGNFNQPQHF
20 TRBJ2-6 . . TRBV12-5 TGTGCTAGTGGTTTGGTACTTGGGGTAGGGGAAAACGGGTGGGCCAACGTCCTGACTTTC CASGLVLGVGENGWANVLTF
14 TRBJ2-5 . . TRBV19 TGTGCCAGTAGTATTACCGGGAGCCAAGAGACCCAGTACTTC CASSITGSQETQYF
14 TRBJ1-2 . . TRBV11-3 TGTGCCAGCAGTCAAGGGGTTAGGGCCTATGGCTACACCTTC CASSQGVRAYGYTF
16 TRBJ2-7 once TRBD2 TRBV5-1 TGCGCCAGCAGCTCCCGCGTGGGAGGGCCCCCCTACGAGCAGTACTTC CASSSRVGGPPYEQYF
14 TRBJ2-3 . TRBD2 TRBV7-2 TGTGCCAGCACCGAGGGACTAGCGGGAGATACGCAGTATTTT CASTEGLAGDTQYF
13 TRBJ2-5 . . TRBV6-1 TGTGCCAGCATGCGGGGGCCAGGAGAGACCCAGTACTTC CASMRGPGETQYF
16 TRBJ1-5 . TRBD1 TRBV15 TGTGCCACCAGCAGAGCCCCGGGACAGACGAATCAGCCCCAGCATTTT CATSRAPGQTNQPQHF
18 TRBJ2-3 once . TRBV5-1 TGCGCCAGCAGCAACCTGAGCCCGGGACTCTTCGTTGGGGATACGCAGTATTTT CASSNLSPGLFVGDTQYF
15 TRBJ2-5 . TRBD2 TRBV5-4 TGTGCCAGCAGCTTGGGGACTAGCGAGGCTGAGACCCAGTACTTC CASSLGTSEAETQYF
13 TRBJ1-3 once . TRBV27 TGTGCCAGCAGTTTCGGGTTCGGAAACACCATATATTTT CASSFGFGNTIYF
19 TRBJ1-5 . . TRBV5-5 TGTGCCAGCAGCTCCCGTCTCCTTGCAGGGGAATCCTTCTTCCAGCCCCAGCATTTT CASSSRLLAGESFFQPQHF
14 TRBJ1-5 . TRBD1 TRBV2 TGTGCCAGCTGCGACAGGGTTAGCAATCAGCCCCAGCATTTT CASCDRVSNQPQHF
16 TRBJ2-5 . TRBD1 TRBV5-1 TGCGCCAGCGCCCGGGTAGGACAGGGGTATGGAGAGACCCAGTACTTC CASARVGQGYGETQYF
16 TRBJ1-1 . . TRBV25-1 TGTGCCAGCAGTGAATACGGAAAAGACATGAACACTGAAGCTTTCTTT CASSEYGKDMNTEAFF
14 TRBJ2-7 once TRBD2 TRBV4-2 TGTGCCAGCAGGCCGGGTAGCGGGAGGGGCGAGCAGTACTTC CASRPGSGRGEQYF
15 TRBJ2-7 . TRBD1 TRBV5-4 TGTGCCAGCAGCTTGCGCGGGCAGGGGGCCTACGAGCAGTACTTC CASSLRGQGAYEQYF
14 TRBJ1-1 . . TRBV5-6 TGTGCCAGCAGCTTGGGGGGCGCGGACACTGAAGCTTTCTTT CASSLGGADTEAFF
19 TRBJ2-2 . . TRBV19 TGTGCCAGTAGTATAAGGTCCAAGTCCGCGGGGCTCGGCACCGGGGAGCTGTTTTTT CASSIRSKSAGLGTGELFF
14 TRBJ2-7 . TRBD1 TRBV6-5 TGTGCCAGCAGTAACGGACAGGGACCCTACGAGCAGTACTTC CASSNGQGPYEQYF
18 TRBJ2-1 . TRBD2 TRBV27 TGTGCCAGCAGTTCCCCCGGGACTAGCGGGGGAGGCTACAATGAGCAGTTCTTC CASSSPGTSGGGYNEQFF